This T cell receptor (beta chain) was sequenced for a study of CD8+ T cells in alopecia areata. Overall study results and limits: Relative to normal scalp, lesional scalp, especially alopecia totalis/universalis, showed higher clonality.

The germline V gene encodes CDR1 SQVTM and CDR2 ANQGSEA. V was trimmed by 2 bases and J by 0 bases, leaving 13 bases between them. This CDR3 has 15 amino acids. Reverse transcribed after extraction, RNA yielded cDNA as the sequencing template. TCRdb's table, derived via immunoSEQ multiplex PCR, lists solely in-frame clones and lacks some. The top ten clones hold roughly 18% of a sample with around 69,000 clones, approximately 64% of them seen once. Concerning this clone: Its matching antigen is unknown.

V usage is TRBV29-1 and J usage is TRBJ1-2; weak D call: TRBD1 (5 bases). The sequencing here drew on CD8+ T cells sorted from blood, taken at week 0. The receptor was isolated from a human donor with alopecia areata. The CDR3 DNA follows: TGCAGCGTTGAACCGGGACTGACAGCTAACTATGGCTACACCTTC. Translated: CSVEPGLTANYGYTF.